This entry concerns a single TCR beta chain. The table came from immunoSEQ multiplex PCR; TCRdb's copy has only in-frame clones and leaves some out. The data hold about 130,000 clones, with approximately 83% observed a single time. The data were obtained in a study of blood T cell repertoires in COVID-19. The overall study: PBMCs, B-cell-depleted T cells, or T cells provided the cDNA or gDNA that made up the material.

The CDR3 runs 16 residues. The germline gives CDR1 SGDLS, CDR2 YYNGEE. V lost 0 bases to trimming and J lost 10 bases, with 20 bases between them. The sample was peripheral blood. This clonotype originated in a man aged 40-55 years with active or convalescent COVID-19. V usage is TRBV9 and J usage is TRBJ2-1; the D gene is possibly TRBD2 (6 bases). This CDR3 reads CASSVGGGASGGEQFF. As DNA, the CDR3 is TGTGCCAGCAGCGTAGGGGGCGGGGCGAGCGGCGGAGAGCAGTTCTTC.